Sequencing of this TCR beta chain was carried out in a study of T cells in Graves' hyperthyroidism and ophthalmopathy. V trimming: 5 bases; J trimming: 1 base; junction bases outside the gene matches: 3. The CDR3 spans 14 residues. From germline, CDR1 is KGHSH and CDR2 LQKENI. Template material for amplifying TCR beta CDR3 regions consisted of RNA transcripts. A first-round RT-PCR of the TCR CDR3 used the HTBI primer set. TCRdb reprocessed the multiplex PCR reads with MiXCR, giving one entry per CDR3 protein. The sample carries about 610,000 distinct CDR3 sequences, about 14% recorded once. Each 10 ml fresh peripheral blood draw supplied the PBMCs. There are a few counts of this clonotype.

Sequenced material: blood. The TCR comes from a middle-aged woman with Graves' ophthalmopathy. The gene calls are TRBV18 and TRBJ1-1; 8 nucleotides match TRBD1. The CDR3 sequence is CASSITGGNTEAFF. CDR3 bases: TGTGCCAGCTCAATTACAGGGGGGAACACTGAAGCTTTCTTT.